This paragraph covers one TCR beta chain sequence. The data derive from a study of blood T cell repertoires in COVID-19. Whole-study context: The United States, Italy and Spain supplied acute and convalescent COVID-19 samples. Sources were T cells, B-cell-depleted T cells, or PBMCs; the material itself was cDNA or gDNA.

As processed by the authors: Reference gene primer amplification gave nucleated cell count estimates. Clones were sequenced by immunoSEQ multiplex PCR, and TCRdb holds only the in-frame ones, with some missing. V and J calls and clone size are those listed in that table; D and trimming were worked out from the DNA. Of around 150,000 clones listed, around four fifths are singletons. The CDR3 sequence is 15 residues long. The V gene end was trimmed by 0 bases and the J gene end by 4 bases; junction bases not matched to a gene: 0. The germline gives CDR1 LGHDT, CDR2 YNNKEL (reference sequence). The sequenced sample consisted of peripheral blood. The source of this sequence is a woman of 80 years or more with acute or convalescent COVID-19. The gene calls are TRBV3-1 (or the pseudogene TRBV3-2) and TRBJ2-1, with TRBD2 matching over 10 bases. This chain's CDR3 is CASSQEAGGYNEQFF. The CDR3 DNA is TGTGCCAGCAGCCAAGAAGCGGGAGGGTACAATGAGCAGTTCTTC.